Presented here are 26 T cell receptor beta chains from one specimen sequenced in a study of blood T cell repertoires in COVID-19. Assay used: immunoSEQ multiplex PCR; TCRdb lists only in-frame clones, some missing. The repertoire includes about 370,000 clones, 80% to 95% of them detected once, and roughly 0.9% sits in the top ten. Specimen: PBMCs or T cells enriched from blood (not recorded which). These receptors all stem from a woman aged 40 to 50 who had been exposed to COVID-19.

The chain uses TRBV18 and TRBJ1-5; TRBD1 might be the D (6 bases). Deletions cut 2 bases from V and 2 bases from J, with 13 bases between. The CDR3 totals 16 residues. The germline gives CDR1 KGHSH, CDR2 LQKENI. The CDR3 sequence is CASSPTGPQGNQPQHF. The CDR3 bases are TGTGCCAGCTCACCAACAGGGCCCCAAGGCAATCAGCCCCAGCATTTT.

This chain links TRBV7-3 with TRBJ1-2; D is uncertain. The CDR3 contains 14 residues. The germline CDR1 and CDR2 sequences are SGHTA and FQGTGA. V lost 5 bases and J lost 8, with 18 bases in between. In DNA form, the CDR3 reads TGTGCCAGCAGCCCCGCGCACAGTTTGGGCGGCTACACCTTC. It translates to CASSPAHSLGGYTF.

CDR3 protein: CASSSTSRTDTQYF. CDR3 bases: TGCGCCAGCAGCTCGACTAGCCGCACAGATACGCAGTATTTT. The V gene is TRBV10-2, the J gene TRBJ2-3, with 7 positions matching TRBD2. This CDR3 has 14 residues. Per germline, CDR1 WSHSY and CDR2 SAAADI. Unmatched junction bases numbered 4, after V lost 6 bases and J lost 1 base.

The chain couples TRBV19 to TRBJ1-2, with 10 bases aligning to TRBD1. The germline CDR1 and CDR2 sequences are LNHDA and SQIVND (reference sequence). With V trimmed by 7 bases and J by 8 bases, 10 bases remained unmatched. This CDR3 is 14 amino acids long. This CDR3 is CASIVRQGALGYTF. CDR3 nucleotides: TGTGCCAGTATCGTCCGACAGGGGGCCTTGGGCTACACCTTC.

The chain employs TRBV11-2 and TRBJ1-2; TRBD1 matches 8 bases. The CDR3 length is 13 residues. Per the germline V gene, CDR1 is SGHAT and CDR2 is FQNNGV. After removal of 4 bases from V and 13 bases from J, the junction contained 11 bases not matched to a gene. The CDR3 bases are TGTGCCAGCAGCTCGTCGACAGGGGAATCTTGCACCTTC. Protein sequence: CASSSSTGESCTF.

This sequence joins TRBV27 and TRBJ1-2, with TRBD1 matching 10 bases. V lost 5 bases, J lost 4 bases, and 10 bases stayed unmatched. This CDR3 is built from 16 residues. Germline CDR1 is MNHEY and CDR2 is SMNVEV (reference sequence). Here the CDR3 reads CASSNIRTGGGYGYTF. In DNA, the CDR3 is TGTGCCAGCAGTAACATAAGGACAGGGGGGGGCTATGGCTACACCTTC.

The J gene is TRBJ1-2, the V gene TRBV6-4; 9 bases line up with TRBD1. V was clipped by 10 bases and J by 8 bases; unmatched bases: 5. Germline V gene sequence: CDR1 MRHNA, CDR2 SNTAGT. The CDR3 extends over 11 amino acids. DNA for the CDR3: TGTGCCACCTGGACAGGGGACGGCTACACCTTC. Encoded protein: CATWTGDGYTF.

The V and J genes are TRBV2 and TRBJ2-7; TRBD1 matches 9 bases. This CDR3 has 13 amino acids. V trimming: 8 bases; J trimming: 4 bases; junction bases outside the gene matches: 6. CDR1 and CDR2 from the germline V gene are SNHLY and FYNNEI. The DNA of the CDR3 is TGTGCCAGCTCCGGGACAGGGTTATACGAGCAGTACTTC. Its protein is CASSGTGLYEQYF.

V is TRBV5-1 and J is TRBJ1-2; the match to TRBD1 covers 11 bases. The CDR3 covers 13 residues. Germline CDR1 is SGHRS and CDR2 is YFSETQ. The ends lost 4 bases at V and 6 bases at J; junction bases unmatched: 2. For the CDR3, the DNA is TGCGCCAGCAGCATGGGACAGGGGGATGGCTACACCTTC. Translated: CASSMGQGDGYTF.

As DNA, the CDR3 is TGTGCCATCAGTGATGGACTGATGAACACTGAAGCTTTCTTT. This sequence encodes CAISDGLMNTEAFF. This sequence joins TRBV10-3 and TRBJ1-1; D not resolved. The length of the CDR3 is 14 residues. Trimming shortened V by 3 bases and J by 0 bases, and 8 bases separated the two germline ends. CDR1 and CDR2 (germline): ENHRY, SYGVKD.

The chain couples TRBV25-1 to TRBJ1-4; maybe TRBD1 (6 bases). Germline lookup yields CDR1 MGHDK and CDR2 SYGVNS. V lost 3 bases, J lost 5 bases, and 13 bases lay in between. The CDR3 spans 15 residues. CDR3: CASSDNHRVNEKLFF. The DNA for the CDR3 is TGTGCCAGCAGTGACAATCACAGGGTAAATGAAAAACTGTTTTTT. Full variable domain (missing parts from reference TRBV25-1 and TRBJ1-4): EADIYQTPRYLVIGTGKKITLECSQTMGHDKMYWYQQDPGMELHLIHYSYGVNSTEKGDLSSESTVSRIRTEHFPLTLESARPSHTSQYLCASSDNHRVNEKLFFGSGTQLSVL.

This clone appeared once. The sample holds other DNA sequences that translate to the same CDR3. This chain uses TRBV3-1 (or the pseudogene TRBV3-2) with TRBJ1-5, with 10 bases aligning to TRBD1. With 3 bases clipped from V and 4 bases from J, the junction kept 0 bases outside the gene matches. The CDR3 spans 14 residues. Germline CDR1 reads LGHDT; CDR2 reads YNNKEL (reference sequence). CDR3 residues: CASSQGQGNQPQHF. The CDR3 DNA is TGTGCCAGCAGCCAGGGACAGGGGAATCAGCCCCAGCATTTT.

The CDR3: CASSPQPGGEGYTF. CDR3 bases: TGTGCCAGCTCACCACAGCCAGGGGGTGAGGGCTACACCTTC. This chain joins TRBV18 and TRBJ1-2; 7 bases agree with TRBD1. The ends lost 1 base at V and 8 bases at J; junction bases unmatched: 7. The CDR3 covers 14 residues. CDR1 is KGHSH and CDR2 is LQKENI in the germline V gene.

This chain joins TRBV18 and TRBJ1-6, with 8 bases aligning to TRBD1. CDR3 length: 14 amino acids. Germline V gene data show CDR1 as KGHSH and CDR2 as LQKENI. The V and J ends lost 4 bases and 7 bases, in that order; junction bases with no gene match: 3. In DNA, the CDR3 is TGTGCCAGCTCACGGGACAGGACAAATTCACCCCTCCACTTT. It codes for CASSRDRTNSPLHF. Full variable domain (rest looked up from reference TRBV18 and TRBJ1-6): NAGVMQNPRHLVRRRGQEARLRCSPMKGHSHVYWYRQLPEEGLKFMVYLQKENIIDESGMPKERFSAEFPKEGPSILRIQQVVRGDSAAYFCASSRDRTNSPLHFGNGTRLTVT.

The rearrangement uses TRBV29-1 and TRBJ1-1; 7 nucleotides line up with TRBD1. The CDR3 consists of 12 residues. The V gene end was trimmed by 7 bases and the J gene end by 5 bases; junction bases not matched to a gene: 7. The germline CDR1 and CDR2 sequences are SQVTM and ANQGSEA. CDR3 nucleotide sequence: TGCAGCGCCAGACAGGGAGGAACTGAAGCTTTCTTT. Encoded protein: CSARQGGTEAFF.

This rearrangement joins TRBV6-1 to TRBJ2-1; TRBD2 matches at 7 bases. The CDR3 length is 15 residues. With 1 base clipped from V and 3 bases from J, the junction kept 3 bases outside the gene matches. The V gene's germline CDR1 is MNHNS and CDR2 SASEGT. The CDR3 region is CASSEVLADYNEQFF. CDR3 DNA sequence: TGTGCCAGCAGTGAAGTGCTAGCGGACTACAATGAGCAGTTCTTC.

The J gene is TRBJ2-6, the V gene TRBV4-3, with TRBD1 matching 11 bases. Germline lookup yields CDR1 LGHNA and CDR2 YSLEER. J lost 4 bases, V lost 0 bases, and 8 bases had no gene match. There are 19 residues in the CDR3. The CDR3 spells CASSQDHRTGGSGANVLTF. The CDR3 DNA reads TGCGCCAGCAGCCAAGACCATCGGACAGGGGGCTCCGGGGCCAACGTCCTGACTTTC.

J is TRBJ1-6 and V is TRBV30; 9 nucleotides agree with TRBD1. The CDR3 runs to 14 residues. The V gene end was trimmed by 3 bases and the J gene end by 10 bases; junction bases not matched to a gene: 7. Germline CDR1 GTSNPN, CDR2 SVGIG (reference sequence). This CDR3 reads CAWRGTGFGSPLHF. Here the CDR3 DNA reads TGTGCCTGGAGGGGGACAGGGTTTGGATCACCCCTCCACTTT.

This clone was counted at least ten times. The J gene is TRBJ2-5, the V gene TRBV3-1 (or the pseudogene TRBV3-2), with 9 bases matching TRBD2. V was clipped by 1 base and J by 0 bases; unmatched bases: 3. The CDR3 contains 16 residues. Germline-derived CDR1 and CDR2 are LGHDT and YNNKEL (reference sequence). CDR3 coding DNA: TGTGCCAGCAGCCAAGTAAGCGGGAGGTACCAAGAGACCCAGTACTTC. Protein sequence: CASSQVSGRYQETQYF.

The chain recombines TRBV19 with TRBJ1-1; D not resolved. CDR1 is LNHDA and CDR2 is SQIVND in the germline V gene (reference sequence). Trimming removed 2 bases from V and 1 base from J, with 14 bases in between. The CDR3 extends over 16 amino acids. The CDR3 DNA reads as TGTGCCAGTAGTATAACGTGGCGCGGAAAGAACACTGAAGCTTTCTTT. It translates to CASSITWRGKNTEAFF. The full variable domain, with the rest looked up from reference TRBV19 and TRBJ1-1, is DGGITQSPKYLFRKEGQNVTLSCEQNLNHDAMYWYRQDPGQGLRLIYYSQIVNDFQKGDIAEGYSVSREKKESFPLTVTSAQKNPTAFYLCASSITWRGKNTEAFFGQGTRLTVV.

The chain joins TRBV4-1 to TRBJ2-7; 14 bases are shared with TRBD2. The CDR3 contains 19 residues. Trimming took 0 bases from V and 2 from J; bases not matched to a gene: 9. The germline V gene has CDR1 MGHRA and CDR2 YSYEKL. CDR3 DNA sequence: TGCGCCAGCAGCCAAGACGGGACTAGCGGGAGTATTAGGGCCTACGAGCAGTACTTC. This gives the protein CASSQDGTSGSIRAYEQYF.

The V and J genes are TRBV24-1 and TRBJ1-2, with D hard to call. Germline CDR1 KGHDR, CDR2 SFDVKD. The CDR3 consists of 13 residues. Trimming took off 4 bases at V and 8 bases at J, with 13 bases between the two ends. CDR3 amino acids: CATSEGGNQGYTF. The DNA of the CDR3 is TGTGCCACCAGTGAGGGAGGGAACCAAGGCTACACCTTC.

The chain carries TRBV6-5 and TRBJ2-5; a possible D gene is TRBD2 (5 bases). Germline CDR1 and CDR2: MNHEY and SVGAGI. V lost 6 bases and J 3 bases, leaving 11 bases between the germline ends. The CDR3 sequence is 13 residues long. The chain's CDR3 is CASSDYSEETQYF. The CDR3 nucleotides read TGTGCCAGCAGCGACTACTCAGAAGAGACCCAGTACTTC.

The rearrangement uses TRBV7-2 and TRBJ2-4; 8 bases map to TRBD1. Unmatched junction bases numbered 11, after V lost 4 bases and J lost 0 bases. The germline V gene encodes CDR1 SGHTA and CDR2 FQGNSA. The CDR3 covers 18 residues. The CDR3 bases are TGTGCCAGCAGCTCGCGTTCCGGGACAGGCCTAGCCAAAAACATTCAGTACTTC. It specifies CASSSRSGTGLAKNIQYF.

The gene calls are TRBV7-2 and TRBJ1-1, with TRBD1 as a possible D gene (5 bases). The CDR3 loop spans 15 amino acids. Germline lookup yields CDR1 SGHTA and CDR2 FQGNSA. V was cut by 3 bases and J by 2 bases, with 13 bases left in between. CDR3 region: CASSFQTDGNTEAFF. The CDR3, as DNA: TGTGCCAGCAGCTTCCAGACAGACGGCAACACTGAAGCTTTCTTT.

Only a few counts were recorded for this clone. This chain joins TRBV7-9 and TRBJ1-5; 7 bases match TRBD1. This CDR3 comprises 14 residues. With V trimmed by 3 bases and J by 3 bases, 2 bases remained unmatched. Germline values: CDR1 SEHNR, CDR2 FQNEAQ (reference sequence). This chain's CDR3 is CASSLGQPNQPQHF. CDR3 nucleotide sequence: TGTGCCAGCAGCTTGGGACAGCCCAATCAGCCCCAGCATTTT.